The 22 T cell receptor beta chains in this list originate from one sample, sequenced in a study of control samples from healthy donors and cancer patients. Libraries were prepared by immunoSEQ multiplex PCR; TCRdb keeps only in-frame clonotypes and omits some of them. This sample yields some 100,000 clones, of which roughly 90% are seen a single time; approximately 18% belongs to the top ten. Sequencing was done on a sample of blood. Every receptor here comes from a woman in her forties or fifties in good health.

DNA for the CDR3: TGTGCCAGCAGCGGGAGGGGGAGTTCTAGCACAGATACGCAGTATTTT. As protein: CASSGRGSSSTDTQYF. The chain is built from TRBV9 and TRBJ2-3; D possibly matches TRBD1 or TRBD2 (6 bases each). Between the trimmed V and J ends, which lost 3 bases and 0 bases, there was a span of 14 bases. Germline values: CDR1 SGDLS, CDR2 YYNGEE. The CDR3 sequence is 16 residues long.

This chain joins TRBV10-3 and TRBJ2-3, with 11 bases lining up with TRBD2. The germline V gene has CDR1 ENHRY and CDR2 SYGVKD. The CDR3 is made up of 16 amino acids. V was pared by 5 bases and J by 2 bases, with 6 bases of the junction left unmatched. CDR3 bases: TGTGCCATCAGTTCGTTAGCGGGGGGGTCCACAGATACGCAGTATTTT. This encodes CAISSLAGGSTDTQYF.

V usage is TRBV18 and J usage is TRBJ2-1; D uncertain. Germline V gene data show CDR1 as KGHSH and CDR2 as LQKENI. This CDR3 region has 15 residues. V was clipped by 2 bases and J by 4 bases, with 12 bases between them. This CDR3 is CASSPEALAYNEQFF. In DNA form, the CDR3 reads TGTGCCAGCTCACCAGAGGCGTTGGCTTACAATGAGCAGTTCTTC.

The chain recombines TRBV6-5 with TRBJ2-1; TRBD2 aligns across 8 bases. Germline CDR1 MNHEY, CDR2 SVGAGI. This CDR3 is built from 15 residues. The V and J ends lost 7 bases and 5 bases, in that order; junction bases with no gene match: 10. The CDR3, as DNA: TGTGCCAGCACTAAGAGCGGGAGTGGGAACAATGAGCAGTTCTTC. Its translation is CASTKSGSGNNEQFF.

The V gene is TRBV11-3, the J gene TRBJ2-7; D might be TRBD1 (5 bases). V lost 5 bases, J lost 4 bases, and 12 bases lay in between. Germline CDR1 reads SGHNT; CDR2 reads YENEEA. The length of the CDR3 is 13 residues. The CDR3: CASSAGSQYEQYV. For the CDR3, the DNA is TGTGCCAGCAGCGCAGGGTCCCAGTACGAGCAGTACGTC.

The chain is built from TRBV4-1 and TRBJ2-7; tentative D call: TRBD1 (6 bases). The germline CDR1 and CDR2 sequences are MGHRA and YSYEKL. CDR3 size: 16 residues. Trimming cost V 1 base and J 1 base, with 14 bases left between them. CDR3 nucleotide sequence: TGCGCCAGCAGCCAAGTCGAGCCAGGGGAGTCCTACGAGCAGTACTTC. This codes for CASSQVEPGESYEQYF.

The V call is TRBV5-6, the J call TRBJ2-3; no clear D. The CDR3 loop spans 12 amino acids. CDR1 is SGHDT and CDR2 is YYEEEE in the germline V gene. The V end was cut by 4 bases, the J end by 4 bases, with 7 bases between. CDR3 residues: CASSKVPDTQYF. The CDR3 bases are TGTGCCAGCAGCAAGGTCCCAGATACGCAGTATTTT.

The V and J genes are TRBV19 and TRBJ2-2; 7 positions agree with TRBD1. This CDR3 is 17 amino acids long. Germline V gene data show CDR1 as LNHDA and CDR2 as SQIVND (reference sequence). V shed 5 bases, J shed 0 bases, and the junction held 9 bases outside the gene matches. CDR3 in amino acids: CASSPLAGQANTGELFF. As DNA, the CDR3 is TGTGCCAGTAGTCCTCTTGCCGGACAGGCGAACACCGGGGAGCTGTTTTTT.

This chain uses TRBV2 with TRBJ2-3, with 9 bases matching TRBD1. V gave up 5 bases and J gave up 1 base; unmatched junction bases: 4. This CDR3 is 15 amino acids long. Germline assignment: CDR1 SNHLY and CDR2 FYNNEI. For the CDR3, the DNA is TGTGCCAGCAGTTTTAACAGGGGGCGCACAGATACGCAGTATTTT. It specifies CASSFNRGRTDTQYF.

This clone was detected once. This chain connects TRBV5-5 to TRBJ1-1; 7 nucleotides align to TRBD1. V gave up 2 bases and J gave up 3 bases; unmatched junction bases: 4. The CDR3 is 14 residues long. CDR1 and CDR2 from the germline V gene are SGHKS and YYEKEE (reference sequence). As DNA, the CDR3 is TGTGCCAGCAGCTTAGCCAGGGGGGACACTGAAGCTTTCTTT. This translates into CASSLARGDTEAFF.

The gene calls are TRBV24-1 and TRBJ1-2; a weak D match, TRBD1 (5 bases). CDR3 length equals 12 residues. The V gene lost 4 bases and the J gene lost 3 bases, with 5 bases spanning the gap. Per germline, CDR1 KGHDR and CDR2 SFDVKD. CDR3: CATSEGDYGYTF. CDR3 in DNA: TGTGCCACCAGTGAAGGGGACTATGGCTACACCTTC.

The V and J genes are TRBV5-4 and TRBJ1-3; perhaps TRBD1 as D (6 bases). This CDR3 region has 15 residues. Germline CDR1 is SGHNT and CDR2 is YYREEE (reference sequence). Trimming cost V 6 bases and J 0 bases, with 13 bases left between them. The CDR3 sequence is CASTLAGASGNTIYF. In DNA form, the CDR3 reads TGTGCCAGCACCCTGGCGGGGGCCTCTGGAAACACCATATATTTT.

The CDR3 here is CASSRGGGGLADTQYF. CDR3 DNA: TGCGCCAGCAGCAGGGGTGGGGGAGGGCTGGCAGATACGCAGTATTTT. The chain couples TRBV4-3 to TRBJ2-3; 7 bases align to TRBD2. This CDR3 comprises 16 residues. V trimming: 5 bases; J trimming: 4 bases; junction bases outside the gene matches: 12. CDR1 and CDR2 from the germline V gene are LGHNA and YSLEER.

A note on this clone: The sample holds other DNA sequences that translate to the same CDR3. This chain's CDR3 is CASSPGTDTQYF. CDR3 DNA: TGTGCCAGCAGCCCAGGCACAGATACGCAGTATTTT. The chain couples TRBV7-3 to TRBJ2-3; D is unresolved. The CDR3 totals 12 residues. V lost 5 bases to trimming and J lost 1 base, with 4 bases between them. The germline V gene encodes CDR1 SGHTA and CDR2 FQGTGA.

The V gene is TRBV7-2, the J gene TRBJ2-5; D possibly uses TRBD1 or TRBD2 (5 bases each). This CDR3 is 16 amino acids long. Germline values: CDR1 SGHTA, CDR2 FQGNSA. V was shortened by 4 bases and J by 2 bases, with 17 bases between the two germline ends. The CDR3 DNA reads as TGTGCCAGCAGCTACAAATCGGGGACGGCTCAAGAGACCCAGTACTTC. Its translation: CASSYKSGTAQETQYF. Based on the CDR3 plus reference TRBV7-2 and TRBJ2-5, the full variable domain is GAGVSQSPSNKVTEKGKDVELRCDPISGHTALYWYRQSLGQGLEFLIYFQGNSAPDKSGLPSDRFSAERTGGSVSTLTIQRTQQEDSAVYLCASSYKSGTAQETQYFGPGTRLLVL.

The V call is TRBV6-5, the J call TRBJ1-5; TRBD1 might be the D (6 bases). Germline V lookup: CDR1 MNHEY, CDR2 SVGAGI. Trimming pared 7 bases from V and 0 bases from J, leaving 13 bases between. The CDR3 has 15 residues. The CDR3 nucleotides are TGTGCCAGCAAGGACAGCCAGTATAGCAATCAGCCCCAGCATTTT. It codes for CASKDSQYSNQPQHF.

In its sample, this clone was seen once. The chain uses TRBV19 and TRBJ1-2; D call uncertain. Germline-derived CDR1 and CDR2 are LNHDA and SQIVND (reference sequence). The ends were cut back, 5 bases at V and 4 bases at J, with 11 bases in the middle. This CDR3 region has 13 residues. The CDR3 protein is CASSGEQRYGYTF. The CDR3 DNA follows: TGTGCCAGTAGTGGAGAACAGCGCTATGGCTACACCTTC.

The chain joins TRBV7-2 to TRBJ2-2; no clear D gene. Trimming removed 2 bases at V and 5 bases at J, with 0 bases between. Germline V gene data show CDR1 as SGHTA and CDR2 as FQGNSA. This CDR3 spans 11 amino acids. As DNA, the CDR3 is TGTGCCAGCAGCTTAACCGGGGAGCTGTTTTTT. This gives the protein CASSLTGELFF.

The chain combines TRBV30 with TRBJ2-5; TRBD2 matches at 8 bases. CDR1 and CDR2 (germline): GTSNPN, SVGIG (reference sequence). V shed 2 bases, J shed 6 bases, and the junction held 14 bases outside the gene matches. The CDR3 extends over 16 amino acids. CDR3 loop: CAWSLGGATVAQTQYF. CDR3 sequence (DNA): TGTGCCTGGAGTCTCGGGGGGGCGACAGTCGCCCAGACCCAGTACTTC.

This chain links TRBV7-2 with TRBJ2-1; 9 bases are a match to TRBD2. There are 15 residues in the CDR3. CDR1 and CDR2 from the germline V gene are SGHTA and FQGNSA. Trimming took 6 bases from V and 7 from J; bases not matched to a gene: 10. DNA for the CDR3: TGTGCCAGCAGTTATTCAACTAGCGGGCGGAATGAGCAGTTCTTC. Protein product: CASSYSTSGRNEQFF.

The rearrangement links TRBV19 to TRBJ2-6, with D perhaps TRBD1 or TRBD2 (6 bases each). The CDR3 extends over 17 amino acids. V shed 4 bases and J shed 0 bases, with 13 bases lying between them. The germline V gene has CDR1 LNHDA and CDR2 SQIVND (reference sequence). The CDR3 region is CASSRVGGSSGANVLTF. The CDR3 DNA follows: TGTGCCAGTAGTAGGGTGGGGGGCAGCTCTGGGGCCAACGTCCTGACTTTC.

The chain carries TRBV18 and TRBJ2-7, with D unclear. From germline, CDR1 is KGHSH and CDR2 LQKENI. The CDR3 is made up of 12 amino acids. V lost 2 bases to trimming and J lost 3 bases, with 5 bases between them. The CDR3 DNA follows: TGTGCCAGCTCACCAGGATACTACGAGCAGTACGTC. It specifies CASSPGYYEQYV.